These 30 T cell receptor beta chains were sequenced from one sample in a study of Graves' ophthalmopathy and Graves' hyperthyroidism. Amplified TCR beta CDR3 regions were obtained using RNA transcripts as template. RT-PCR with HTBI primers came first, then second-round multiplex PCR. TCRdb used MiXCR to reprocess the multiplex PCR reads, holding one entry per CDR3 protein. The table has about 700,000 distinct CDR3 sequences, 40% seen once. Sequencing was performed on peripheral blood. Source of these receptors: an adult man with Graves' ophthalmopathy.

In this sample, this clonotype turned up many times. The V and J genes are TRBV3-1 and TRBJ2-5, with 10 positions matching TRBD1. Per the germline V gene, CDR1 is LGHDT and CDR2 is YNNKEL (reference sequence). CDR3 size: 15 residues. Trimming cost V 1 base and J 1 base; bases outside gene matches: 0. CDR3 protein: CASSQGTGGQETQYF. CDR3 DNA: TGTGCCAGCAGCCAAGGGACAGGGGGCCAAGAGACCCAGTACTTC.

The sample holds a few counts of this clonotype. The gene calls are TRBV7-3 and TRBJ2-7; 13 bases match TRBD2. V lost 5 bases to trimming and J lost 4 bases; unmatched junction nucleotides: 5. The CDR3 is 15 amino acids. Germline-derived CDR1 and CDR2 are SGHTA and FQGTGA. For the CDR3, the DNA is TGTGCCAGCAGCCCGACTAGCGGGGGGCTTTACGAGCAGTACTTC. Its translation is CASSPTSGGLYEQYF.

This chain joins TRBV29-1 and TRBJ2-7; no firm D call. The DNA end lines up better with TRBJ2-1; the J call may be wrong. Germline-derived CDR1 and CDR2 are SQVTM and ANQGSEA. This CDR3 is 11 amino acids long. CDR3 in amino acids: CSVEVLGEQFF. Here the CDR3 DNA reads TGCAGCGTTGAAGTACTCGGCGAGCAGTTCTTC.

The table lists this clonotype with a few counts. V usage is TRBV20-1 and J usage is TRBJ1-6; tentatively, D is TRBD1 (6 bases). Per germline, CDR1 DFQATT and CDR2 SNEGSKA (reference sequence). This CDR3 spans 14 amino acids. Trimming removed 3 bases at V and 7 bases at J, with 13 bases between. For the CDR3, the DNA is TGCAGTGCTAGTCTGTCGGGGGCAAATTCACCCCTCCACTTT. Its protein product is CSASLSGANSPLHF.

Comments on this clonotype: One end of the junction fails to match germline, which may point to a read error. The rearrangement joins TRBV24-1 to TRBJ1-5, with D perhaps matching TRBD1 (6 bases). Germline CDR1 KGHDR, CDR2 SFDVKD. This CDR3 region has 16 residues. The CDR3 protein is CASSYSGQPGNQPQHF. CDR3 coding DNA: TGTGCCAGCAGTTACTCAGGACAGCCTGGCAATCAGCCCCAGCATTTT.

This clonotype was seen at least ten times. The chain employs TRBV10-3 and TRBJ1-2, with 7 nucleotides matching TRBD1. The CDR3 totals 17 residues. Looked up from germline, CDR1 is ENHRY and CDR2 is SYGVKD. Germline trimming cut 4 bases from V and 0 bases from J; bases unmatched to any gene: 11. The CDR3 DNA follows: TGTGCCATCAGTGCTTCCGACCCGGGACAGCCTAACTATGGCTACACCTTC. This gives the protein CAISASDPGQPNYGYTF.

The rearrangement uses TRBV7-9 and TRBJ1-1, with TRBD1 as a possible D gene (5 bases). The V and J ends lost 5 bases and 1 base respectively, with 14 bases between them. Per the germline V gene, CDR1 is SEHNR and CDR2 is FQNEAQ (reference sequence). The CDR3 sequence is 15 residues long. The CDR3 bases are TGTGCCAGCAGCGCCACGGGACGGAAGAACACTGAAGCTTTCTTT. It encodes CASSATGRKNTEAFF.

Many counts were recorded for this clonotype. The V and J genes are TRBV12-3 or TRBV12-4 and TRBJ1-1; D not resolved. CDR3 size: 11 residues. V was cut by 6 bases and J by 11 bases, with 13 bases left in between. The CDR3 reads CASSSGLGAFF. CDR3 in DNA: TGTGCCAGCAGCAGTGGGCTGGGTGCTTTCTTT.

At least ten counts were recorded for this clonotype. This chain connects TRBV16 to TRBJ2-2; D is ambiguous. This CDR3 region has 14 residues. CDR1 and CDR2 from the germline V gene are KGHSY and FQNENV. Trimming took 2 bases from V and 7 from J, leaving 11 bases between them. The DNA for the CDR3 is TGTGCCAGCAGCCAAGTCCGTCAAGGCGGGGAGCTGTTTTTT. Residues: CASSQVRQGGELFF.

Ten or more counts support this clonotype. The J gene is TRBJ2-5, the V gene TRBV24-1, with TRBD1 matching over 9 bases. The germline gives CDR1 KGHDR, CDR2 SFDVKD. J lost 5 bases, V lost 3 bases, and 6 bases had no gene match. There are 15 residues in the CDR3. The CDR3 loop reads CATSDPGQGWETQYF. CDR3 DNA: TGTGCCACCAGTGATCCGGGACAGGGTTGGGAGACCCAGTACTTC.

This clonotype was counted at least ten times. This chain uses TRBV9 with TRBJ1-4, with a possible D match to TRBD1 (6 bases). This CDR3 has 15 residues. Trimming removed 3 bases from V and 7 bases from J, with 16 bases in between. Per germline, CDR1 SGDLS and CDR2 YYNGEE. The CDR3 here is CASSGGSGGLEKLFF. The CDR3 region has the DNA TGTGCCAGCAGCGGGGGATCGGGGGGCCTTGAAAAACTGTTTTTT. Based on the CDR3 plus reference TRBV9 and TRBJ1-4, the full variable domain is DSGVTQTPKHLITATGQRVTLRCSPRSGDLSVYWYQQSLDQGLQFLIQYYNGEERAKGNILERFSAQQFPDLHSELNLSSLELGDSALYFCASSGGSGGLEKLFFGSGTQLSVL.

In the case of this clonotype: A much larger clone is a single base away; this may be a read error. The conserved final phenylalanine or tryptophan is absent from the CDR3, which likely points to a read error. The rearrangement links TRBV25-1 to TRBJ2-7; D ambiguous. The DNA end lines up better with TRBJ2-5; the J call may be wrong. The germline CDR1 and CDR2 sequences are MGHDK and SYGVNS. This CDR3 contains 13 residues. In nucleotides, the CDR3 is TGTGCCAGCAGCTTTGAGGATGGGGAGACCCAGTACCTC. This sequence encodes CASSFEDGETQYL.

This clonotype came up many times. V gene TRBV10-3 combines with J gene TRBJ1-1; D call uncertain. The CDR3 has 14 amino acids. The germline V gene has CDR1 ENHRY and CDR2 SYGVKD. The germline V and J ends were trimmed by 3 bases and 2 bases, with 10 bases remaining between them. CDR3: CAISDRAGNTEAFF. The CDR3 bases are TGTGCCATCAGTGACCGGGCGGGCAACACTGAAGCTTTCTTT.

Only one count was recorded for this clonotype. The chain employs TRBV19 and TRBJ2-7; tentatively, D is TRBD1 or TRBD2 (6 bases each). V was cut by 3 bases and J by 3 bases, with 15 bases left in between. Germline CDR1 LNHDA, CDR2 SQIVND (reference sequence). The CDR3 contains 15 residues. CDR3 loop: CASSMMGGRNYEQYF. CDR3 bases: TGTGCCAGTAGTATGATGGGGGGCAGAAACTACGAGCAGTACTTC.

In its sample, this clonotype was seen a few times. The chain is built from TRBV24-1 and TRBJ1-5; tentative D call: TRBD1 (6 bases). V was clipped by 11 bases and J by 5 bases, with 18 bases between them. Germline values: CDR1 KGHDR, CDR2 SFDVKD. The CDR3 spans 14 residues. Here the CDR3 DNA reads TGTGCCAGCAGAGTGGACAGTTCCCATCAGCCCCAGCATTTT. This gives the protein CASRVDSSHQPQHF.

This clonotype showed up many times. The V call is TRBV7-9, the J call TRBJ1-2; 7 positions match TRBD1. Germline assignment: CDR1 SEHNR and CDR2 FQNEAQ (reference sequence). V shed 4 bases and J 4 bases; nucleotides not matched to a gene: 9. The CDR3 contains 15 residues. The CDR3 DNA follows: TGTGCCAGCAGCTCACCGGGACAGTTGGTCTATGGCTACACCTTC. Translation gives CASSSPGQLVYGYTF.

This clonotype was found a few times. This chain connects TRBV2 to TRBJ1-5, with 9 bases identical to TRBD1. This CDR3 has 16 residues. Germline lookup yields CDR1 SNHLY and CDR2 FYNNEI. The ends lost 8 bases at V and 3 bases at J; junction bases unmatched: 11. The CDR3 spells CASGDRERGYNQPQHF. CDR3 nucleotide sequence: TGTGCCAGCGGGGACAGGGAAAGGGGCTACAATCAGCCCCAGCATTTT.

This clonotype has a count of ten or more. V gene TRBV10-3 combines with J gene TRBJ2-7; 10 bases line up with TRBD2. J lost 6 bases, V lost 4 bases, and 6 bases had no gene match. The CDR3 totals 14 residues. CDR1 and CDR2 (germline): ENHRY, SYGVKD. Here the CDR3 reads CAISASGGAVEQYF. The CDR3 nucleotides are TGTGCCATCAGTGCGAGCGGGGGGGCCGTCGAGCAGTACTTC.

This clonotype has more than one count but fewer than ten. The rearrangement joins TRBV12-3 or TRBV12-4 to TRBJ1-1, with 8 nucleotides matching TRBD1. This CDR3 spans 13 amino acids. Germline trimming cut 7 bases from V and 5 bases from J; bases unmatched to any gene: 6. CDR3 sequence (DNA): TGTGCCAGCACCAGGACAGGGTGGACTGAAGCTTTCTTT. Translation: CASTRTGWTEAFF.

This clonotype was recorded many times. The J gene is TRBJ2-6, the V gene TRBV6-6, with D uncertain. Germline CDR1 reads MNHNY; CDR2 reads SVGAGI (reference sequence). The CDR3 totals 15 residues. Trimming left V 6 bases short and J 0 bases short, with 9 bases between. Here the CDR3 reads CASSPPSSGANVLTF. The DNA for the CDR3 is TGTGCCAGCAGCCCCCCCAGCTCTGGGGCCAACGTCCTGACTTTC.

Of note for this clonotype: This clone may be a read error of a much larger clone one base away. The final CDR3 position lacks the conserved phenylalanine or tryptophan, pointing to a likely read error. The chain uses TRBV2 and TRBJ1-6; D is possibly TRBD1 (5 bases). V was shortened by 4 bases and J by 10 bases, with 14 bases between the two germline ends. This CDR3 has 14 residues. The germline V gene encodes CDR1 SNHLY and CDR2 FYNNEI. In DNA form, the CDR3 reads TGTGCCAGCAGTGCTGCAGGGTTAAGATCACCCCTCCACCTT. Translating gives CASSAAGLRSPLHL.

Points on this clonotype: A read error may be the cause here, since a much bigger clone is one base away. DNA of the CDR3: TGTGCCAGCGCGCCCCTATATCTTGGCTCTGGGGCCAACGTCCTGACTTTC. This encodes CASAPLYLGSGANVLTF. The chain employs TRBV7-3 and TRBJ2-6, with no clear D. This CDR3 has 17 residues. Looked up from germline, CDR1 is SGHTA and CDR2 is FQGTGA. V lost 8 bases to trimming and J lost 0 bases, with 17 bases between them.

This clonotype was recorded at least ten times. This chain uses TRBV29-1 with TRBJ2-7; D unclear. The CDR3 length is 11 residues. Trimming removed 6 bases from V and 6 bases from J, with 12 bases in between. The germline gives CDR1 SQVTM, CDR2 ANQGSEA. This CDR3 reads CSVLQAPEQYF. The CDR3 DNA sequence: TGCAGCGTGCTTCAGGCTCCCGAGCAGTACTTC.

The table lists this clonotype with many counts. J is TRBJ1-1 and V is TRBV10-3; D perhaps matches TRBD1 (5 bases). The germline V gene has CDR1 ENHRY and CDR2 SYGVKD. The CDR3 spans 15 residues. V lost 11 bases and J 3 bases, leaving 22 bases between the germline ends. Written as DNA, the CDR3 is TGTGCCTCAACACCGTCGGCAGGGAAGGACACTGAAGCTTTCTTT. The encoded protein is CASTPSAGKDTEAFF.

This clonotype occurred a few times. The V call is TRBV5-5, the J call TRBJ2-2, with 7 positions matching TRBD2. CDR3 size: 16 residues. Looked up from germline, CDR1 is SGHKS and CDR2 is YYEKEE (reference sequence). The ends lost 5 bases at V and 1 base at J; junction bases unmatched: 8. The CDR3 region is CASSLWREMNTGELFF. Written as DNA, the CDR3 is TGTGCCAGCAGTCTCTGGCGGGAGATGAACACCGGGGAGCTGTTTTTT.

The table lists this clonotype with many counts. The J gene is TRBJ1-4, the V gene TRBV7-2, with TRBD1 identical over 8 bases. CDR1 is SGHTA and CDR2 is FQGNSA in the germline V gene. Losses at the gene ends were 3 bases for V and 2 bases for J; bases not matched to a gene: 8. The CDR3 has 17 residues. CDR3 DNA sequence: TGTGCCAGCAGCTTGCAGGGGGCTTGGGCGACTAATGAAAAACTGTTTTTT. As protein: CASSLQGAWATNEKLFF.

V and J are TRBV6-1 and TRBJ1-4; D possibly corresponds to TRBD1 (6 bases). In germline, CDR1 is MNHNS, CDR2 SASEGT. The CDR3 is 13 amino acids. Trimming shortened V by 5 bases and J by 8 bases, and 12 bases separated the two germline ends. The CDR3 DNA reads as TGTGCCAGCAGTTACTTCGGACAGGAAAAACTGTTTTTT. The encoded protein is CASSYFGQEKLFF.

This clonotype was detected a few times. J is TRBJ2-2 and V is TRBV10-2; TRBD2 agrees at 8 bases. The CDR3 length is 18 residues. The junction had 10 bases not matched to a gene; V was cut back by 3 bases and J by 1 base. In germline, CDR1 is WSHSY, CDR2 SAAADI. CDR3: CASSDPGLAVLNTGELFF. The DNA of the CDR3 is TGCGCCAGCAGTGACCCTGGACTAGCAGTATTGAACACCGGGGAGCTGTTTTTT.

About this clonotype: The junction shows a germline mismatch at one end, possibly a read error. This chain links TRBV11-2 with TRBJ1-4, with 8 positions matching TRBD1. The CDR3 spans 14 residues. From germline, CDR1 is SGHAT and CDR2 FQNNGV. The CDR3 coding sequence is TGTGCCAGCAGCTTGGACAGGGTGGATGAAAATCTGTTTTTT. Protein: CASSLDRVDENLFF.

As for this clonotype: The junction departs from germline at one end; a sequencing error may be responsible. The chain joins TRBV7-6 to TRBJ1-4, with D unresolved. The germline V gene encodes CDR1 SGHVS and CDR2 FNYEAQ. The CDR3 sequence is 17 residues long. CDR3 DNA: TGCGCCAGCAGGCCTCAACCGGGTCGCGGGCAAGGCGAAAAACTGTTTTTT. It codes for CASRPQPGRGQGEKLFF. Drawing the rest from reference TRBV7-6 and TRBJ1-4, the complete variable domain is GAGVSQSPRYKVTKRGQDVALRCDPISGHVSLYWYRQALGQGPEFLTYFNYEAQQDKSGLPNDRFSAERPEGSISTLTIQRTEQRDSAMYRCASRPQPGRGQGEKLFFGSGTQLSVL.